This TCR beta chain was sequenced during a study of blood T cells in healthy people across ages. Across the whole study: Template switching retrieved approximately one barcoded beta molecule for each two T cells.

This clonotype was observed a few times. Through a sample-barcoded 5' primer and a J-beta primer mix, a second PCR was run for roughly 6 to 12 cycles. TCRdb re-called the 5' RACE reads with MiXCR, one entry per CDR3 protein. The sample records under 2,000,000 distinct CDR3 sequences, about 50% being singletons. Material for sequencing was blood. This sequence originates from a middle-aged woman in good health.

CDR3 in DNA: TGCAGTGCTAGGGACAGGGGAATTAGCGCCTACGAGCAGTACTTC. As protein: CSARDRGISAYEQYF. The gene calls are TRBV20-1 and TRBJ2-7, with 9 bases aligning to TRBD1. Germline V gene sequence: CDR1 DFQATT, CDR2 SNEGSKA (reference sequence). The CDR3 is made up of 15 amino acids. V lost 3 bases, J lost 2 bases, and 8 bases stayed unmatched.